The 12 T cell receptor beta chains below come from one sample, sequenced in a study of shared clonotypes between healthy human individuals. Repertoires were generated with immunoSEQ multiplex PCR, while TCRdb's copy carries only in-frame clones and drops some. The profile shows roughly 660,000 clones, about nine tenths of them singletons. The sample consisted of memory CD8+ T cells from PBMCs. Subset described: CD45RO+ cells pooled with CCR7-negative TemRA cells. The receptor set was obtained from a man aged 18 to 29 in good health. Some clones in this sample may be carry-over from other donors' samples.

The rearrangement uses TRBV11-2 and TRBJ2-1; D unclear. The CDR3 is made up of 15 amino acids. Between the trimmed V and J ends, which lost 4 bases and 4 bases, there was a span of 14 bases. Germline V gene data show CDR1 as SGHAT and CDR2 as FQNNGV. The CDR3 nucleotides read TGTGCCAGCAGCTCACTAAGATTAGGTTACAATGAGCAGTTCTTC. This sequence encodes CASSSLRLGYNEQFF. The entire variable domain, with the rest obtained from reference TRBV11-2 and TRBJ2-1, is as follows: EAGVAQSPRYKIIEKRQSVAFWCNPISGHATLYWYQQILGQGPKLLIQFQNNGVVDDSQLPKDRFSAERLKGVDSTLKIQPAKLEDSAVYLCASSSLRLGYNEQFFGPGTRLTVL.

The J gene is TRBJ2-1, the V gene TRBV28; 8 bases are shared with TRBD2. Unmatched junction bases numbered 22, after V lost 3 bases and J lost 6 bases. This CDR3 contains 20 residues. Germline lookup yields CDR1 MDHEN and CDR2 SYDVKM. The CDR3 sequence is CASSFFGTSGDLLGGNEQFF. DNA of the CDR3: TGTGCCAGCAGTTTTTTCGGCACTAGCGGCGACCTACTAGGAGGCAATGAGCAGTTCTTC.

The genes are TRBV7-9 and TRBJ2-1; TRBD2 matches 9 bases. Germline lookup yields CDR1 SEHNR and CDR2 FQNEAQ (reference sequence). Trimming removed 5 bases from V and 8 bases from J; junction bases left unmatched: 10. The CDR3 contains 15 residues. The CDR3 DNA reads TGTGCCAGCAGCGCTGGACTAGCGCCCACTTATGAGCAGTTCTTC. Its translation is CASSAGLAPTYEQFF.

This clone showed up just once. The chain uses TRBV7-9 and TRBJ2-3; TRBD2 might be the D (6 bases). The ends were cut back, 5 bases at V and 5 bases at J, with 20 bases in the middle. This CDR3 region has 16 residues. The V gene's germline CDR1 is SEHNR and CDR2 FQNEAQ (reference sequence). The CDR3 nucleotides are TGTGCCAGCAGCCCCGGCCGACATGCCGGGGGAGATACGCAGTATTTT. Protein product: CASSPGRHAGGDTQYF.

The V call is TRBV13, the J call TRBJ2-7; TRBD1 matches 9 bases. This CDR3 is 15 amino acids long. Germline V CDR1 and CDR2: PRHDT, FYEKMQ (reference sequence). The ends lost 5 bases at V and 3 bases at J; junction bases unmatched: 8. DNA for the CDR3: TGTGCCAGCAGCCCACAGGGGGCGGGGTTCTACGAGCAGTACTTC. Its translation: CASSPQGAGFYEQYF.

The chain employs TRBV4-2 and TRBJ1-3; D uncertain. The length of the CDR3 is 17 residues. V lost 4 bases to trimming and J lost 0 bases, with 16 bases between them. From germline, CDR1 is LGHNA and CDR2 YNFKEQ. CDR3 sequence reads: CASSPESSWSSGNTIYF. DNA of the CDR3: TGTGCCAGCAGCCCGGAAAGTTCCTGGAGCTCTGGAAACACCATATATTTT.

This clone is a singleton in its sample. J is TRBJ1-4 and V is TRBV9; weak D call: TRBD1 (5 bases). Trimming took off 0 bases at V and 6 bases at J, with 15 bases between the two ends. Germline-derived CDR1 and CDR2 are SGDLS and YYNGEE. The CDR3 length is 16 residues. The CDR3 bases are TGTGCCAGCAGCGTAGGTACCTGGGGCTCAGATGAAAAACTGTTTTTT. It yields the protein CASSVGTWGSDEKLFF.

The chain employs TRBV6-1 and TRBJ2-1; 8 bases are a match to TRBD2. The germline CDR1 and CDR2 sequences are MNHNS and SASEGT. After removal of 10 bases from V and 3 bases from J, the junction contained 11 bases not matched to a gene. This CDR3 has 15 residues. For the CDR3, the DNA is TGTGCCACCACCTGGGTGCTAGCGGGCTACAATGAGCAGTTCTTC. It specifies CATTWVLAGYNEQFF.

The gene calls are TRBV5-6 and TRBJ2-7, with TRBD2 identical over 9 bases. V dropped 2 bases and J dropped 3; count of bases not matched to a gene: 3. The germline V gene encodes CDR1 SGHDT and CDR2 YYEEEE. The CDR3 is 14 amino acids. As DNA, the CDR3 is TGTGCCAGCAGCTTTGGGACTAGCAGCTACGAGCAGTACTTC. This translates into CASSFGTSSYEQYF.

The chain links TRBV28 to TRBJ2-7; no definite D call. The CDR3 consists of 16 residues. Per the germline V gene, CDR1 is MDHEN and CDR2 is SYDVKM. The ends were cut back, 6 bases at V and 1 base at J, with 19 bases in the middle. The DNA of the CDR3 is TGTGCCAGCAGGACATGGGATCAGACAAATTCCTACGAGCAGTACTTC. Translation gives CASRTWDQTNSYEQYF.

Of note for this clone: Only one base separates this from a far larger clonotype, so it likely reflects a read error. The chain links TRBV28 to TRBJ1-1, with D tentatively TRBD1 (6 bases). Trimming stripped 5 bases from V and 13 bases from J, with 26 bases between. Per the germline V gene, CDR1 is MDHEN and CDR2 is SYDVKM. This CDR3 contains 15 residues. The CDR3 reads CASSTIRDSCQGGFF. Here the CDR3 DNA reads TGTGCCAGCAGTACGATCAGGGACTCCTGCCAAGGGGGTTTCTTT.

V gene TRBV4-1 combines with J gene TRBJ1-1; D not resolved. V lost 3 bases to trimming and J lost 11 bases, with 16 bases between them. The CDR3 loop spans 13 amino acids. CDR1 and CDR2 (germline): MGHRA, YSYEKL. The CDR3 here is CASSQLSGYRAFF. The CDR3 DNA reads as TGCGCCAGCAGCCAGCTATCGGGTTATAGGGCTTTCTTT.